This paragraph covers one T cell receptor (beta chain) sequence. Unmatched junction bases numbered 7, after V lost 5 bases and J lost 5 bases. The CDR3 is 14 residues long. Germline V gene data show CDR1 as ENHRY and CDR2 as SYGVKD. The sample originates from a study of T cell responses to AZD1222 COVID-19 vaccine. The repertoire was sequenced with immunoSEQ multiplex PCR; TCRdb's copy has only in-frame clones and lacks some. The data contain 67,000 or so clones, 65% to 85% of them singletons. The TCR comes from an adult in good health. This specimen consisted of peripheral blood, obtained on day 0 of AZD1222 vaccination. The V and J genes are TRBV10-3 and TRBJ1-1; 8 bases agree with TRBD1. The CDR3, as DNA: TGTGCCATCAGTCTTCAAACAGGGGGTACTGAAGCTTTCTTT. This translates into CAISLQTGGTEAFF.